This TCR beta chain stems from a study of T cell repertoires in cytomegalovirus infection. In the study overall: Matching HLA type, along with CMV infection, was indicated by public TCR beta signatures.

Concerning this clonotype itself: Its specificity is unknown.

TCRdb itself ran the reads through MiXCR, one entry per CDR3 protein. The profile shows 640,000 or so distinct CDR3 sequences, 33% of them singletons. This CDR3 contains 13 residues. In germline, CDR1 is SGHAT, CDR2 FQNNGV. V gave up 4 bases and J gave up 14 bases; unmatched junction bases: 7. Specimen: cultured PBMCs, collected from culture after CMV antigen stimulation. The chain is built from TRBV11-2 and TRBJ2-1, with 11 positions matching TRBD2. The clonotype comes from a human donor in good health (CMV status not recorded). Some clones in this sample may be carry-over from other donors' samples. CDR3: CASSWILAGVKFF. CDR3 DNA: TGTGCCAGCAGCTGGATACTAGCGGGAGTTAAGTTCTTC. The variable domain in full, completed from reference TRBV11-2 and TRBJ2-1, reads EAGVAQSPRYKIIEKRQSVAFWCNPISGHATLYWYQQILGQGPKLLIQFQNNGVVDDSQLPKDRFSAERLKGVDSTLKIQPAKLEDSAVYLCASSWILAGVKFFGPGTRLTVL.